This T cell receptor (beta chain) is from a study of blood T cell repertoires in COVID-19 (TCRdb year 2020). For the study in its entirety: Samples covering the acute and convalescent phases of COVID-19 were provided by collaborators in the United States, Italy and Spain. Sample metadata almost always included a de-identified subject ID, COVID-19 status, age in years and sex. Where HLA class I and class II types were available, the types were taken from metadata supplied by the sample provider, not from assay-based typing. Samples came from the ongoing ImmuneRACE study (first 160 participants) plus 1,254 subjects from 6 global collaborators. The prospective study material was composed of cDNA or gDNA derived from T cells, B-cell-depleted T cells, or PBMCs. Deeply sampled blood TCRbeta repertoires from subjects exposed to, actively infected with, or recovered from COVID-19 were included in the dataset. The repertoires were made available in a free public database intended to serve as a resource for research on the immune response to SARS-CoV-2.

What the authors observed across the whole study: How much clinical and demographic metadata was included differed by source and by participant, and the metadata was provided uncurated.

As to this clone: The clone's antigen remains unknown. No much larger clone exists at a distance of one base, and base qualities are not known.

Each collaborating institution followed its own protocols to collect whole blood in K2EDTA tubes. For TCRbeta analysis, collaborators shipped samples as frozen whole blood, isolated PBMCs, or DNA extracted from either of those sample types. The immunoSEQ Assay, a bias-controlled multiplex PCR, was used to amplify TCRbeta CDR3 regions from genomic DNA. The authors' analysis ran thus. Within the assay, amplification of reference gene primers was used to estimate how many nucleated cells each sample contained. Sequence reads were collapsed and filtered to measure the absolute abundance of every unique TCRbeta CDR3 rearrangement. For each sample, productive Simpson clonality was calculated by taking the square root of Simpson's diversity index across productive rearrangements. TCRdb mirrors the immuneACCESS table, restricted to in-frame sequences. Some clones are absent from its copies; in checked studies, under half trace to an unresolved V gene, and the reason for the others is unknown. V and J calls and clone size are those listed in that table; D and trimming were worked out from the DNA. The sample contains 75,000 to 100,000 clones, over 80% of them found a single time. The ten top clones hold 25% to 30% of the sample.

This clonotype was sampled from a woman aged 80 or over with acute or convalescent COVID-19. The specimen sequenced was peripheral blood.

The CDR3 loop reads CASGILGGYMDTEAFF. The nucleotides are TGTGCCAGCGGGATCCTCGGGGGTTATATGGACACTGAAGCTTTCTTT. The sequence is built from TRBV5-6 and TRBJ1-1; TRBD1 might be the D gene, on 5 matching bases. The germline V gene specifies SGHDT as CDR1 and YYEEEE as CDR2. Measured from the cysteine to the phenylalanine, the CDR3 is 16 residues long. Of all the DNA, just the CDR3 is kept, 48 bases in frame from base 1. The junction carries 22 bases between V and J, which are trimmed by 7 bases and 3 bases respectively.